These 4 T cell receptor beta chains were sequenced from one sample in a study of T cells in women clearing cervical HPV infection. This table comes from immunoSEQ multiplex PCR, and its TCRdb copy is limited to in-frame clones, with some not included. Here the sample table reports roughly 12,000 clones. Sequencing was done on a sample of blood buffy coat. The receptors shown here come from a woman between 18 and 69 years old with a cervical HPV16 infection that either progressed to CIN3+ or cleared (not recorded which).

Of note for this clone: The CDR3 goes on 3 residues after the read ends, and that part is filled in from the germline J gene. The V and J genes are TRBV18 and TRBJ2-2; D might be TRBD1 (6 bases). Germline values: CDR1 KGHSH, CDR2 LQKENI. There are 16 residues in the CDR3. CDR3 bases read: TGTGCCAGCTCCCCCAGGGGCCTGACAACTAATGAAAAG. Translated, it gives CASSPRGLTTNEK. The full CDR3 protein reads CASSPRGLTTNEKLFF.

Remarks on this clone: The CDR3 end falls 3 residues outside the read, so it is completed with the germline J gene. This chain links TRBV20-1 with TRBJ1-3, with unresolved D. The CDR3 sequence is 11 residues long. The germline CDR1 and CDR2 sequences are DFQATT and SNEGSKA (reference sequence). V lost 7 bases, J lost 3 bases, and 7 bases lay in between. The chain's CDR3 is CSGLYGNTIYF. The sequenced part of the CDR3 DNA is TGCAGTGGTCTCTATGGAAACACC.

Concerning this clone itself: The CDR3 end is not reached by the read, which stops 3 residues before it; the germline J gene fills it in. The genes are TRBV20-1 and TRBJ2-3, with 7 nucleotides matching TRBD2. Germline loops: CDR1 DFQATT, CDR2 SNEGSKA (reference sequence). Trimming cost V 2 bases and J 2 bases; bases outside gene matches: 1. This CDR3 is 13 amino acids long. Incomplete CDR3 DNA: TGCAGTGCTAGACTAGCGGACACAGATACG. Amino acid sequence: CSARLADTDT. The entire CDR3 sequence reads CSARLADTDTQYF.

Comment on this clone: The sequenced fragment ends 3 residues before the CDR3 boundary, so the rest is inferred from the germline J gene. The chain combines TRBV20-1 with TRBJ2-3; 7 bases align to TRBD2. Looked up from germline, CDR1 is DFQATT and CDR2 is SNEGSKA (reference sequence). The CDR3 has 15 amino acids. V shed 2 bases and J 2 bases; nucleotides not matched to a gene: 7. This chain's CDR3 is CSARHPGLYTDTQYF. The CDR3 DNA, read in part, is TGCAGTGCTAGACATCCGGGACTATACACAGATACG.